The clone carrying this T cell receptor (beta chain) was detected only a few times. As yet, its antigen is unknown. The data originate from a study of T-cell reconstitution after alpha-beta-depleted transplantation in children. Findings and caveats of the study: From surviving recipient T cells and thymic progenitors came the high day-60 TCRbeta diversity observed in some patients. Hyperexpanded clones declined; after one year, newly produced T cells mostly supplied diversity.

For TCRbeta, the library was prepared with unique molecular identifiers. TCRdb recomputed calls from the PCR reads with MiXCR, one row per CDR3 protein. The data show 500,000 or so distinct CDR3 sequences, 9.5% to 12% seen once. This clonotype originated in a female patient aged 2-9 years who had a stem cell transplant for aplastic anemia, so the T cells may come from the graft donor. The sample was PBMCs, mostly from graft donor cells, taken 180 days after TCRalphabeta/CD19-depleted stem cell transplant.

The CDR3 nucleotides are TGTGCCAGTCCGACAGGGAAAAACACTGAAGCTTTCTTT. Translating gives CASPTGKNTEAFF. V gene TRBV2 combines with J gene TRBJ1-1; 7 nucleotides align to TRBD1. CDR1 SNHLY and CDR2 FYNNEI come from the germline V gene. The V and J ends lost 9 bases and 2 bases, in that order; junction bases with no gene match: 6. CDR3 size: 13 residues. Looking up the rest from reference TRBV2 and TRBJ1-1 gives the full variable domain: EPEVTQTPSHQVTQMGQEVILRCVPISNHLYFYWYRQILGQKVEFLVSFYNNEISEKSEIFDDQFSVERPDGSNFTLKIRSTKLEDSAMYFCASPTGKNTEAFFGQGTRLTVV.